These 6 T cell receptor beta chains originate from one sample sequenced in a study of T cells in Graves' hyperthyroidism and ophthalmopathy. Amplified regions were TCR beta CDR3 sequences from RNA transcripts. The study used the HTBI primer set for a first-round RT-PCR of the TCR CDR3. TCRdb independently ran MiXCR on the multiplex PCR reads; one entry per CDR3 protein. This repertoire shows fewer than 650,000 distinct CDR3 sequences, about 14% found once; its top ten account for 11% to 15%. The material sequenced was blood. All receptors derive from a woman aged 40 to 50 with Graves' hyperthyroidism.

This clonotype was recorded many times. The V gene is TRBV18, the J gene TRBJ2-1; D is unclear. The V end was cut by 6 bases, the J end by 10 bases, with 16 bases between. This CDR3 is 13 amino acids long. The germline V gene encodes CDR1 KGHSH and CDR2 LQKENI. In DNA, the CDR3 is TGTGCCAGCTCCCCCGCGGACCGTCAGGAGCAGTTCTTC. It specifies CASSPADRQEQFF.

This clonotype was found many times. The V call is TRBV20-1, the J call TRBJ2-1, with D perhaps matching TRBD2 (5 bases). V was cut by 3 bases and J by 4 bases, with 10 bases left in between. The CDR3 extends over 13 amino acids. Germline CDR1 is DFQATT and CDR2 is SNEGSKA (reference sequence). In nucleotides, the CDR3 is TGCAGTGCTAGTAGGACTTCATACAATGAGCAGTTCTTC. Its protein product is CSASRTSYNEQFF.

This clonotype was counted ten times or more. The rearrangement uses TRBV6-1 and TRBJ1-1; D possibly corresponds to TRBD1 (5 bases). V lost 4 bases to trimming and J lost 2 bases, with 11 bases between them. Germline V lookup: CDR1 MNHNS, CDR2 SASEGT. CDR3 length: 14 residues. CDR3 sequence (DNA): TGTGCCAGCAGTGCGGGGCCGACAAACACTGAAGCTTTCTTT. This encodes CASSAGPTNTEAFF.

At least ten counts were recorded for this clonotype. The chain combines TRBV12-3 or TRBV12-4 with TRBJ1-1; possibly TRBD1 for D (5 bases). With 3 bases removed from V and 5 bases from J, the gap between germline ends came to 13 bases. CDR3 size: 14 residues. This chain's CDR3 is CASSFLARDTEAFF. CDR3 coding DNA: TGTGCCAGCAGTTTTTTGGCCAGGGATACTGAAGCTTTCTTT.

This clonotype was found many times. This sequence joins TRBV27 and TRBJ1-2; TRBD1 might be the D (5 bases). The ends were cut back, 2 bases at V and 4 bases at J, with 11 bases in the middle. Germline lookup yields CDR1 MNHEY and CDR2 SMNVEV (reference sequence). This CDR3 spans 14 amino acids. Here the CDR3 DNA reads TGTGCCAGCAGTTTAGCAGGGTGGGGCTATGGCTACACCTTC. Amino acids: CASSLAGWGYGYTF.

This clonotype has at least ten counts. The J gene is TRBJ2-2, the V gene TRBV2; D is possibly TRBD1 (5 bases). The germline gives CDR1 SNHLY, CDR2 FYNNEI. V lost 4 bases and J lost 6, with 12 bases in between. The CDR3 loop spans 14 amino acids. CDR3 in amino acids: CASSVVRGAGELFF. In DNA, the CDR3 is TGTGCCAGCAGTGTGGTAAGGGGTGCCGGGGAGCTGTTTTTT.